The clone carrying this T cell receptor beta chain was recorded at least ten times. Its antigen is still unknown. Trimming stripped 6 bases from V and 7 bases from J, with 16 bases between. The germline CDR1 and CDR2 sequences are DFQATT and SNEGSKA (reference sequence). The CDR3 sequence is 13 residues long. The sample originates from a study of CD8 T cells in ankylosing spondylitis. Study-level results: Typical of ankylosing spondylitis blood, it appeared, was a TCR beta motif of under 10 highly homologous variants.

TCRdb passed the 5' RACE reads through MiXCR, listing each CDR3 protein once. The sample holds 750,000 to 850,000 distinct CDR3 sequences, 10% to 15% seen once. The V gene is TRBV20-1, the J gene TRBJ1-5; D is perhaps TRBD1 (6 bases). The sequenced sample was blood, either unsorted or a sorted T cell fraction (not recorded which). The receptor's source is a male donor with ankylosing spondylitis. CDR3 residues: CSAHDRRGQPQHF. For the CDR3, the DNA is TGCAGTGCCCACGACAGGAGGGGACAGCCCCAGCATTTT.